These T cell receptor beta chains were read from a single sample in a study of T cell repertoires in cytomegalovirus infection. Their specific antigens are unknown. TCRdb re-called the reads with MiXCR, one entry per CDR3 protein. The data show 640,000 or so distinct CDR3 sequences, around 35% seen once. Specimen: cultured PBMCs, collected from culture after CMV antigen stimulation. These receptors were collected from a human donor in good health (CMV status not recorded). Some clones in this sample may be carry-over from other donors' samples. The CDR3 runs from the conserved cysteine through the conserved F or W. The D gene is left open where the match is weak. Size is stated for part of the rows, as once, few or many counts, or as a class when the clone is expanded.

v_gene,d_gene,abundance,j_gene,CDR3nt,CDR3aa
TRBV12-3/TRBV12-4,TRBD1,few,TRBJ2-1,TGTGCCAGCAGTTTAGTAGTGACAGGACAGGATCCGTTTGAGCAGTTCTTC,CASSLVVTGQDPFEQFF
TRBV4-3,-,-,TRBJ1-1,TGCGCCAGCAGCCAAGACCCGCAAAGGAAGGCTTTCTTT,CASSQDPQRKAFF
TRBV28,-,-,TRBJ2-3,TGTGCCAGCAGTTTATGGGGCCTGGGTGGAGACACAGATACGCAGTATTTT,CASSLWGLGGDTDTQYF
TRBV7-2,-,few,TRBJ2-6,TGTGCCAGTCAGTCGTACTCTGGGGCCAACGTCCTGACTTTC,CASQSYSGANVLTF
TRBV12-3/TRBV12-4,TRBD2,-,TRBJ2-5,TGTGCCAGCAACATGGGACTAAACCAAGAGACCCAGTACTTC,CASNMGLNQETQYF
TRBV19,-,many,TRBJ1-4,TGTGCCAGTAGTCCTACCCGGGGAGGAGAAAAACTGTTTTTT,CASSPTRGGEKLFF
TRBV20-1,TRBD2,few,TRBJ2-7,TGCAGTGCCGGGGGGGCGGGTATATCCTACGAGCAGTACTTC,CSAGGAGISYEQYF
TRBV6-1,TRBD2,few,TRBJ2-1,TGTGCCAGCACCCCCGGGACTACTTACAATGAGCAGTTCTTC,CASTPGTTYNEQFF
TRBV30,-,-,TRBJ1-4,TGTGCCTGGAGACCGTCGGTTAATGAAAAACTGTTTTTT,CAWRPSVNEKLFF
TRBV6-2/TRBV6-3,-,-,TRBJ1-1,TGTGCCAGCAGTTATTACCGAAGCACTGAAGCTTTCTTT,CASSYYRSTEAFF
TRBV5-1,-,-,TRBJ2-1,TGCGCCAGCAGCTCGGATTTGCTGATTTACAATGAGCAGTTCTTC,CASSSDLLIYNEQFF
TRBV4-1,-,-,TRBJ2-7,TGCGCCAGCAGCCAAGTCGGTGAGCAGTACTTC,CASSQVGEQYF
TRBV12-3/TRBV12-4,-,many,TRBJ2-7,TGTGCCAGCAGTTTTACAGGTTACGAGCAGTACTTC,CASSFTGYEQYF
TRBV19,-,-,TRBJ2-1,TGTGCCAGTAGTAGCGGGGGCACGCAAAATGAGCAGTTCTTC,CASSSGGTQNEQFF
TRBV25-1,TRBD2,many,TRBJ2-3,TGTGCCAGCAGTGAACTAGCGGGGGGCTCTAGCACAGATACGCAGTATTTT,CASSELAGGSSTDTQYF
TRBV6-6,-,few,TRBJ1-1,TGTGCCAGCAGCCTACCGACCGAGACTGAAGCTTTCTTT,CASSLPTETEAFF
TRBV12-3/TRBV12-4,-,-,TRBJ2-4,TGTGCCAGCAGTTTTAGGGGGGTCATTCAGTACTTC,CASSFRGVIQYF
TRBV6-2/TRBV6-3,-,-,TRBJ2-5,TGTGCCAGCACCCCTACACCACATTCCCGGTTTGAGACCCAGTACTTC,CASTPTPHSRFETQYF
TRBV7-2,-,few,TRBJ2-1,TGTGCCAGCAGCTTACGCCGGCCCCACAATGAGCAGTTCTTC,CASSLRRPHNEQFF
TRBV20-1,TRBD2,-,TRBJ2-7,TGCAGTGCTAGGAAGGCGGGAGTGACGAGGGAGCAGTACTTC,CSARKAGVTREQYF
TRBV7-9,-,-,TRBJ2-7,TGTGCCAGCAGCCCCCCGGGGTTCGGCTACGAGCAGTACTTC,CASSPPGFGYEQYF